This T cell receptor beta chain appears in the sequencing data of a study of blood T cell repertoires in COVID-19. Study background: Donors in the United States, Italy and Spain gave samples during acute or convalescent COVID-19.

Trimming took 3 bases from V and 0 from J, leaving 9 bases between them. The CDR3 length is 16 residues. The germline gives CDR1 SNHLY, CDR2 FYNNEI. Per the authors' pipeline: Nucleated cell number was recorded as an estimate derived from reference gene primer amplification. Clones were sequenced by immunoSEQ multiplex PCR, and TCRdb holds only the in-frame ones, with some missing. From that table come the V and J calls and clone size; the DNA was used to work out D and trimming. The sample carries tens of thousands of clones, about 86% recorded once. Sequenced input: peripheral blood. The V gene is TRBV2, the J gene TRBJ2-6, with D uncertain. The clonotype comes from a woman aged 60-70 years with acute or convalescent COVID-19. For the CDR3, the DNA is TGTGCCAGCAGTGAGGGCAGGATCTCTGGGGCCAACGTCCTGACTTTC. Protein sequence: CASSEGRISGANVLTF.